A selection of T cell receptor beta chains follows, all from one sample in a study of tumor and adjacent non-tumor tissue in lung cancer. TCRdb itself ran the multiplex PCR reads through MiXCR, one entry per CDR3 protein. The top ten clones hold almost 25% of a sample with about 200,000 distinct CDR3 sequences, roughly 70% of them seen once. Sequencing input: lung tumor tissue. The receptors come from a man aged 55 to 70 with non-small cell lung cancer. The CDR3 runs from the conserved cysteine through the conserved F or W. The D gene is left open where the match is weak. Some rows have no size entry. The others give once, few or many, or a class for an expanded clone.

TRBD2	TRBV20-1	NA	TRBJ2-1	CSARLAGVMEQFF	TGCAGTGCGCGACTAGCGGGAGTAATGGAGCAATTCTTC
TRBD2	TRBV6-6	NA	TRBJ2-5	CASSYGGGSKETQYF	TGTGCCAGCAGTTACGGAGGCGGGAGTAAAGAGACCCAGTACTTC
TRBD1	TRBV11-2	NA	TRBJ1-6	CACNLGGQGDSPLHF	TGTGCCTGCAACTTAGGCGGGCAGGGGGATTCACCCCTCCACTTT
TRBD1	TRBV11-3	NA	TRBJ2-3	CASSFRQGATDAQYF	TGTGCCAGCAGCTTTCGGCAGGGGGCCACAGATGCGCAGTATTTT
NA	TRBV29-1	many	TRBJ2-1	CSVVLGGGSSYNEQFF	TGCAGCGTTGTATTAGGTGGGGGAAGCTCCTACAATGAGCAGTTCTTC
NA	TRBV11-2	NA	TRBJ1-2	CTSSSTAAVGGYTF	TGTACCAGCAGCTCGACCGCAGCGGTTGGAGGCTACACCTTC
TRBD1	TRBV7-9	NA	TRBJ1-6	CASSLALRHGQGTYSRLHF	TGTGCCAGCAGCTTAGCCCTTCGCCATGGACAGGGGACGTATTCACGCCTCCACTTT
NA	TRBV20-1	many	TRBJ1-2	CSATAGRNYTF	TGCAGTGCTACCGCAGGGAGGAACTACACCTTC
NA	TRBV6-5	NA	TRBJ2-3	CASMRGTADTDTQYF	TGTGCCAGCATGAGGGGGACTGCCGACACAGATACGCAGTATTTT
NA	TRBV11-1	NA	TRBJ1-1	CVSTTNGENTEAFF	TGTGTCAGCACTACAAACGGGGAGAACACTGAAGCTTTCTTT
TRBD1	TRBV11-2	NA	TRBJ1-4	CACSFRQGPSEKLFF	TGTGCCTGCAGCTTTCGACAGGGGCCTAGTGAAAAACTGTTTTTT
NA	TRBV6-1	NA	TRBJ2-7	CASSESGPFSEQYF	TGTGCCAGCAGTGAATCGGGACCCTTCTCCGAGCAGTACTTC
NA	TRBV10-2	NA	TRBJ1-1	CASSKAAGFTEAFF	TGCGCCAGCAGTAAGGCGGCAGGGTTCACTGAAGCTTTCTTT